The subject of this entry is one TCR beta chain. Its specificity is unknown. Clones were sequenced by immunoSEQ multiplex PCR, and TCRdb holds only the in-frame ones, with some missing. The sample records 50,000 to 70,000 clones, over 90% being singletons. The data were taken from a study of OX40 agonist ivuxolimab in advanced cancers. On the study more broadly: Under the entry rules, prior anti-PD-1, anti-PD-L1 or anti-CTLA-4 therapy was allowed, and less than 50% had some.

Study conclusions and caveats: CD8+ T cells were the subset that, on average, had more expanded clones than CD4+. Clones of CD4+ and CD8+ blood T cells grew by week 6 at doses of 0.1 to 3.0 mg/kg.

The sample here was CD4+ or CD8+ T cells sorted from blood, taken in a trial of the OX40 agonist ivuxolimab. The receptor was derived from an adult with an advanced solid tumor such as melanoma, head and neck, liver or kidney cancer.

CDR3 loop: CASSLSLRDPGGSGNQPQHF. CDR3 in DNA: TGTGCCAGCAGTTTATCCCTGAGGGACCCTGGTGGATCTGGCAATCAGCCCCAGCATTTT. The chain has TRBV28 and TRBJ1-5, with D possibly TRBD1 on 5 matching bases. Germline values: CDR1 MDHEN, CDR2 SYDVKM. The ends were cut back, 1 base at V and 2 bases at J, with 24 bases in the middle. This CDR3 comprises 20 residues. Supplemented by reference TRBV28 and TRBJ1-5, the full variable domain reads DVKVTQSSRYLVKRTGEKVFLECVQDMDHENMFWYRQDPGLGLRLIYFSYDVKMKEKGDIPEGYSVSREKKERFSLILESASTNQTSMYLCASSLSLRDPGGSGNQPQHFGDGTRLSIL.